A selection of T cell receptor beta chains follows, all from one sample in a study of HIV-infected children after antiretroviral therapy interruption. TCRdb used MiXCR to reprocess the 3' RACE reads, holding one entry per CDR3 protein. The sample holds fewer than 50,000 distinct CDR3 sequences, approximately 4% seen once. Sequencing was performed on CD45RA+ CD4+ T cells from PBMCs, pooled from several time points, taken from a donor given antiretroviral therapy, either interrupted or continuous. The receptors come from a pool of human donors with HIV. Both conserved end residues are part of each CDR3. Fields, in order: D gene, clone size, V gene, J gene, CDR3 protein, CDR3 DNA. A D gene is named only where the DNA matches it firmly. A row's size may be missing; if present it is once, few, many or a size class.

d_gene: .; abundance: few; v_gene: TRBV20-1; j_gene: TRBJ2-1; CDR3aa: CSARDQKGSSSYNEQFF; CDR3nt: TGCAGTGCTAGAGATCAAAAGGGGTCGAGCTCCTACAATGAGCAGTTCTTC
d_gene: .; abundance: many; v_gene: TRBV6-1; j_gene: TRBJ1-1; CDR3aa: CASSESRNTEAFF; CDR3nt: TGTGCCAGCAGTGAATCCAGGAACACTGAAGCTTTCTTT
d_gene: .; abundance: few; v_gene: TRBV18; j_gene: TRBJ1-1; CDR3aa: CASSPRTGRNTEAFF; CDR3nt: TGTGCCAGCTCACCACGGACTGGCCGTAACACTGAAGCTTTCTTT
d_gene: TRBD1; abundance: many; v_gene: TRBV12-3/TRBV12-4; j_gene: TRBJ2-4; CDR3aa: CASRGGQGVKNIQYF; CDR3nt: TGTGCCAGCAGGGGCGGACAGGGGGTAAAAAACATTCAGTACTTC
d_gene: TRBD1; abundance: many; v_gene: TRBV14; j_gene: TRBJ2-5; CDR3aa: CASSQLGQVIPFQETQYF; CDR3nt: TGTGCCAGCAGCCAACTGGGACAGGTCATTCCCTTCCAAGAGACCCAGTACTTC
d_gene: .; abundance: many; v_gene: TRBV21-1; j_gene: TRBJ2-1; CDR3aa: CASGPVGGPNEQFF; CDR3nt: TGTGCCAGCGGTCCCGTGGGGGGGCCTAATGAGCAGTTCTTC
d_gene: .; abundance: many; v_gene: TRBV12-3/TRBV12-4; j_gene: TRBJ2-7; CDR3aa: CASTPGGVGEQYF; CDR3nt: TGTGCCAGCACCCCTGGGGGTGTTGGCGAGCAGTACTTC
d_gene: TRBD1; abundance: few; v_gene: TRBV6-5; j_gene: TRBJ2-7; CDR3aa: CASSFGQVSYEQYF; CDR3nt: TGTGCCAGCAGTTTTGGACAGGTCTCCTACGAGCAGTACTTC
d_gene: .; abundance: many; v_gene: TRBV5-1; j_gene: TRBJ2-1; CDR3aa: CASATEISYNEQFF; CDR3nt: TGCGCCAGCGCTACAGAGATCTCCTACAATGAGCAGTTCTTC
d_gene: .; abundance: many; v_gene: TRBV2; j_gene: TRBJ1-6; CDR3aa: CASSAGWGSNSPLHF; CDR3nt: TGTGCCAGCAGTGCAGGTTGGGGCTCTAATTCACCCCTCCACTTT
d_gene: .; abundance: many; v_gene: TRBV30; j_gene: TRBJ2-1; CDR3aa: CAWNRVNNEQFF; CDR3nt: TGTGCCTGGAATAGGGTGAACAATGAGCAGTTCTTC
d_gene: .; abundance: many; v_gene: TRBV23-1; j_gene: TRBJ1-5; CDR3aa: CASSPPGEPQHF; CDR3nt: TGCGCCAGCAGTCCCCCCGGGGAGCCCCAGCATTTT
d_gene: .; abundance: .; v_gene: TRBV11-2; j_gene: TRBJ2-1; CDR3aa: CASSRLNTGLEQFF; CDR3nt: TGTGCCAGCAGCCGCTTAAACACAGGGCTTGAGCAGTTCTTC
d_gene: .; abundance: few; v_gene: TRBV28; j_gene: TRBJ1-5; CDR3aa: CASSLFLLRDGNQPQHF; CDR3nt: TGTGCCAGCAGCCTTTTTCTGCTACGGGACGGGAATCAGCCCCAGCATTTT
d_gene: .; abundance: many; v_gene: TRBV20-1; j_gene: TRBJ1-1; CDR3aa: CSAVHRVWNTEAFF; CDR3nt: TGCAGTGCGGTTCACAGGGTTTGGAACACTGAAGCTTTCTTT
d_gene: .; abundance: .; v_gene: TRBV7-8; j_gene: TRBJ2-6; CDR3aa: CASKEGLSSGANVLTF; CDR3nt: TGTGCCAGCAAGGAGGGACTGAGCTCTGGGGCCAACGTCCTGACTTTC
d_gene: TRBD2; abundance: many; v_gene: TRBV9; j_gene: TRBJ2-7; CDR3aa: CASSVGSGGQGYEQYF; CDR3nt: TGTGCCAGCAGCGTGGGTAGCGGGGGCCAAGGCTACGAGCAGTACTTC
d_gene: TRBD1; abundance: many; v_gene: TRBV7-2; j_gene: TRBJ2-7; CDR3aa: CASSLDRGLPEQYF; CDR3nt: TGTGCCAGCAGCTTAGACAGGGGGCTCCCCGAGCAGTACTTC
d_gene: .; abundance: many; v_gene: TRBV6-1; j_gene: TRBJ1-5; CDR3aa: CASSVQGGPNQPQHF; CDR3nt: TGTGCCAGCAGTGTTCAGGGCGGCCCCAATCAGCCCCAGCATTTT
d_gene: TRBD1; abundance: many; v_gene: TRBV5-1; j_gene: TRBJ2-3; CDR3aa: CASSLGQGKGDTQYF; CDR3nt: TGCGCCAGCAGTTTGGGACAGGGGAAAGGAGATACGCAGTATTTT
d_gene: .; abundance: many; v_gene: TRBV15; j_gene: TRBJ2-2; CDR3aa: CATSRRTGDTGELFF; CDR3nt: TGTGCCACCAGCAGAAGGACGGGGGACACCGGGGAGCTGTTTTTT
d_gene: .; abundance: many; v_gene: TRBV20-1; j_gene: TRBJ1-4; CDR3aa: CSARSGAFGKLFF; CDR3nt: TGCAGTGCTAGATCAGGGGCGTTTGGCAAACTGTTTTTT
d_gene: TRBD1; abundance: many; v_gene: TRBV28; j_gene: TRBJ2-7; CDR3aa: CASRAAPGTGGGEQYF; CDR3nt: TGTGCCAGCAGGGCGGCCCCCGGGACAGGGGGGGGCGAGCAGTACTTC
d_gene: .; abundance: .; v_gene: TRBV15; j_gene: TRBJ1-5; CDR3aa: CATSREGGQPQHF; CDR3nt: TGTGCCACCAGCAGAGAGGGGGGTCAGCCCCAGCATTTT
d_gene: .; abundance: many; v_gene: TRBV5-1; j_gene: TRBJ1-2; CDR3aa: CASSLESSFGYTF; CDR3nt: TGCGCCAGCAGCTTGGAGAGTTCCTTTGGCTACACCTTC
d_gene: TRBD1; abundance: .; v_gene: TRBV24-1; j_gene: TRBJ2-7; CDR3aa: CATSDPGTAYAQYF; CDR3nt: TGTGCCACCAGTGATCCCGGGACAGCTTACGCGCAGTACTTC
d_gene: .; abundance: many; v_gene: TRBV5-1; j_gene: TRBJ2-3; CDR3aa: CASSLDNPHTDTQYF; CDR3nt: TGCGCCAGCAGCTTGGACAATCCCCACACAGATACGCAGTATTTT
d_gene: .; abundance: few; v_gene: TRBV20-1; j_gene: TRBJ2-3; CDR3aa: CSAKSTDTQYF; CDR3nt: TGCAGTGCAAAAAGCACAGATACGCAGTATTTT
d_gene: .; abundance: many; v_gene: TRBV7-8; j_gene: TRBJ2-3; CDR3aa: CASSFSGADTQYF; CDR3nt: TGTGCCAGCAGCTTTTCAGGGGCAGATACGCAGTATTTT
d_gene: .; abundance: many; v_gene: TRBV20-1; j_gene: TRBJ2-1; CDR3aa: CSARAPNEQFF; CDR3nt: TGCAGTGCTAGAGCCCCCAATGAGCAGTTCTTC
d_gene: TRBD1; abundance: .; v_gene: TRBV19; j_gene: TRBJ2-7; CDR3aa: CASSGPGQPIYEQYF; CDR3nt: TGTGCCAGCAGTGGACCGGGACAGCCAATTTACGAGCAGTACTTC
d_gene: .; abundance: many; v_gene: TRBV6-1; j_gene: TRBJ1-5; CDR3aa: CASKIRGADQPQHF; CDR3nt: TGTGCCAGCAAAATTCGGGGAGCAGATCAGCCCCAGCATTTT
d_gene: TRBD1; abundance: .; v_gene: TRBV2; j_gene: TRBJ2-3; CDR3aa: CASSGTGGRTDTQYF; CDR3nt: TGTGCCAGCAGCGGGACAGGGGGAAGAACAGATACGCAGTATTTT